The entry that follows covers one T cell receptor (beta chain) sequence. Its antigen is still unknown. The sample has other DNA sequences that encode this CDR3 too. This entry comes from a study of graft-versus-host responses after intestinal transplantation. Study background: Recipients were given multivisceral, liver-intestinal, or isolated intestinal transplants. All recipients were given anti-thymocyte globulin induction, and tacrolimus and steroids were then administered for around three years. Study outcomes and limitations: Early post-transplant falls in HvG clones accompanied the peak levels of circulating GvH clones. Among recipient marrow samples, GvH clones were found; some appeared first in ileum or blood.

Libraries were prepared by immunoSEQ multiplex PCR; TCRdb keeps only in-frame clonotypes and omits some of them. Of around 92,000 clones in the sample, roughly 88% were seen once. This sequence was found in a human patient who received an intestinal transplant, so some T cells may come from the graft donor. Sequencing was performed on PBMCs, taken 255 days after intestinal transplant.

CDR3 region: CASSFGNQPQHF. The DNA of the CDR3 is TGTGCCAGCAGTTTTGGCAATCAGCCCCAGCATTTT. The chain combines TRBV28 with TRBJ1-5, with D unresolved. This CDR3 spans 12 amino acids. Germline CDR1 reads MDHEN; CDR2 reads SYDVKM. V dropped 3 bases and J dropped 2 bases, with 2 bases sitting between them.